Following are 4 T cell receptor beta chains from one sample sequenced in a study of shared clonotypes between healthy human individuals. Clones were sequenced by immunoSEQ multiplex PCR, and TCRdb holds only the in-frame ones, with some missing. This table has around 1.9 million clones, 93% appearing once. The naive CD8 fraction comprised CD45RO-negative cells positively selected for CCR7 and excluded terminally differentiated effector memory CD45RA+ cells. Sequenced input: naive CD8+ T cells from PBMCs. Every receptor here comes from a young man in good health. Some clones in this sample may be carry-over from other donors' samples.

V usage is TRBV27 and J usage is TRBJ2-1; D might be TRBD2 (6 bases). Germline-derived CDR1 and CDR2 are MNHEY and SMNVEV (reference sequence). Trimming took 10 bases from V and 7 from J, leaving 14 bases between them. The CDR3 has 12 amino acids. The CDR3 loop reads CATSTRGNEQFF. CDR3 coding DNA: TGTGCCACCTCAACCCGGGGGAATGAGCAGTTCTTC.

Notes on this clone: Other DNA sequences in the same sample also yield this CDR3. The chain has TRBV7-6 and TRBJ1-1; 7 nucleotides line up with TRBD1. The CDR3 runs 13 residues. The ends lost 2 bases at V and 5 bases at J; junction bases unmatched: 2. Per the germline V gene, CDR1 is SGHVS and CDR2 is FNYEAQ. The CDR3 region is CASSLNRGTEAFF. The CDR3 bases are TGTGCCAGCAGCTTAAACAGGGGAACTGAAGCTTTCTTT.

The chain uses TRBV28 and TRBJ2-7, with 9 bases that match TRBD2. The CDR3 consists of 14 residues. The J segment lost 2 bases and the V segment lost 6 bases, leaving 5 bases of the junction unmatched. CDR1 MDHEN and CDR2 SYDVKM come from the germline V gene. The DNA for the CDR3 is TGTGCCAGCAGCAATGGACTAGCGACCTACGAGCAGTACTTC. This codes for CASSNGLATYEQYF.

This rearrangement joins TRBV10-1 to TRBJ2-1, with D perhaps matching TRBD2 (5 bases). CDR3 size: 16 residues. With 0 bases removed from V and 2 bases from J, the gap between germline ends came to 11 bases. Germline CDR1 reads WNHNN; CDR2 reads SYGVQD (reference sequence). In DNA, the CDR3 is TGCGCCAGCAGTGAGTCCGAGCGGCCACCCTACAATGAGCAGTTCTTC. This gives the protein CASSESERPPYNEQFF.